This TCR beta chain appears in the sequencing data of a study of cytomegalovirus exposure and HLA in healthy donors (dated 2017 in TCRdb). Study-level background: According to an earlier analysis of around 600 of the donors, some 180 million T cells yielded 100 million or so unique TCR beta sequences and approximately 300 Gb of sequence data. To decide whether each TCR beta V gene segment behaved as functional or pseudogenic, an earlier analysis of 587 of the donors relied on high-throughput TCR beta sequencing. The study was designed to test whether signatures of past pathogen exposure could be identified by cataloging public T cell receptors. Of the approximately 370 genotyped donors, approximately 81% were placed in the genetic ancestry cluster associated with self-reported Caucasian donors. The study profiled the T cell repertoires of approximately 700 subjects by immunosequencing and related them to cytomegalovirus serostatus. Five DR-DQ haplotypes were treated as single units for association and clustering because of strong linkage in the cohort. In a later genetic analysis, genome-wide SNP genotypes for about three fifths of the 666 donors were used, and that subset was treated as a discovery cohort. Around 320 gigabases of sequencing data and approximately 85 million unique TCR sequences were included in an early release covering over 600 HLA-typed donors. Donor age, sex, ethnicity and CMV serostatus were compiled together with the repertoire data. Every discovery cohort repertoire had been produced on one sequencing platform. Across approximately 400 genotyped donors of the cohort, an average of approximately 220,000 unique TCR beta nucleotide sequences per donor were sequenced, and about a sixth of those sequences were non-productive. Along with the approximately 700-subject first cohort, a separate validation cohort of around 110 different subjects was used. High-throughput TCR immunosequencing, statistical association of individual TCRs with disease status, and machine learning were combined to predict cytomegalovirus infection status. Rather than drawing on any new phenotypic data, the later analysis identified candidate immune exposures from TCR beta sequences and the way those sequences occurred across donors. Typing coverage differed by locus: A, B, C, DRB1 and DQB1 were typed in roughly 620-640 donors, DQA1 in about 510, DPA1 in approximately 600, and DPB1 in 450 to 480. In a later analysis, previously published TCR beta repertoires from 600 to 850 donors were re-analyzed and high-resolution HLA genotyping was added so that TCR occurrence patterns could be studied. HLA typing included class I and class II loci at four-digit resolution.

The cohort was made up of roughly 670 healthy bone marrow donors. Cohort members were all nominally healthy when sampled, although unrecorded immune exposures were likely present. The donor tested CMV seronegative and was one of the 352 seronegative cohort members. A peripheral blood sample was collected from each donor, and TCR beta sequencing was performed on peripheral blood mononuclear cells. The Qiagen DNeasy Blood Extraction Kit was used to extract genomic DNA from the blood cell samples. The paper's findings and limits, for the study overall: According to a later analysis, TCR association rates differed among HLA loci, with DRB1 alleles showing the most associated TCRs and HLA-C alleles showing the fewest. V-gene and J-gene trimming of TCR beta chains was associated with a missense DCLRE1C variant in a later genetic analysis, and the association was replicated in an independent cohort. Because HLA typing was missing for some donors at each locus, association tests included only the typed subset. Three of the identified cytomegalovirus-associated TCR beta chains were confirmed in vitro to be specific for cytomegalovirus antigens. The authors suggested that the approach could potentially be generalized to other disease states and immunological phenotypes. A later genetic analysis reported fewer N-insertions in productive TCRs among donors in an Asian-associated ancestry cluster than the roughly 620-donor mean. In a later analysis, HLA-associated TCR beta chains showed more clonal expansion and lower generation probabilities than non-associated chains that were equally common. A later analysis associated 16,951 TCR beta sequences with specific HLA alleles at a false discovery rate of 0.05. Cytomegalovirus status was reported to be diagnosed by the classifier with high specificity and sensitivity in both the original and validation cohorts. Only TCR beta chains were sequenced in this cohort, and the absence of alpha or paired-chain data limited detectable features. The only immune exposure information available for the cohort was CMV serostatus. In an earlier analysis of fewer than 700 of the donors, most TCR beta V segments appeared in productive rearrangements about 87% or about 30% of the time, broadly matching IMGT annotations. Roughly uniform sequencing depth across donors was assumed in presence/absence analyses, although this assumption may not hold. In a later analysis, most CMV-associated TCR beta chains were found to appear HLA-restricted, with HLA associations seemingly driven largely by CMV exposure. Some IMGT-functional V segments, including TRBV6-2 and TRBV6-3, could not be distinguished by the 87-base-pair reads and were therefore excluded. Linkage disequilibrium might explain the correlated functional status among segregating V segments, but an unknown experimental factor could not be ruled out. According to a later analysis, parvovirus B19, influenza, CMV and Epstein-Barr virus appeared linked to several top co-occurrence clusters. Over 15 rarely observed V segments, including chromosome 9 orphons, were excluded from the earlier analysis of a few hundred of the donors because counts were too low. The study gave a list of about 170 TCR beta chains associated with cytomegalovirus. When HLA alleles, especially DR and DQ, strongly co-occurred, TCR associations were difficult to assign to individual alleles. A further reported finding was that TCR beta sequences accurately predicted the HLA-A and HLA-B alleles for most subjects in the first cohort. Across donors, most TCR sequences were observed very rarely, whereas some public TCRs were present in many individuals. A cluster of highly shared sequence variants was judged likely to be a technical artifact of the sequencing pipeline.

Libraries came from the immunoSEQ multiplex PCR assay. The multiplex PCR relied on a mix of 60 forward primers for TCR Vbeta segments and 13 reverse primers for TCR Jbeta segments. The CDR3 region of rearranged TCR beta genes was amplified from genomic DNA by a multiplex PCR assay. The Illumina HiSeq System was used to sequence the amplified TCR beta libraries as 87-base-pair reads. The study's own analysis went as follows. A later analysis counted about 82 million unique TCR beta chains across the roughly 700 repertoires, and approximately 11 million of these chains were shared by at least two donors. Raw reads were error-corrected and collapsed into unique sequences with a nearest-neighbor algorithm that merged closely related sequences to remove PCR and sequencing errors. CDR3 sequences were aligned to IMGT reference sequences to assign V, D and J gene segments. For a sequence to be retained, at least a six-nucleotide match to both a V gene segment and a J gene segment was required. A rearrangement counted as productive if the CDR3 had no stop codons and remained in frame with V and J, and every other rearrangement counted as non-productive. CDR3 was defined by IMGT convention, running from the second conserved V-encoded cysteine to the conserved J-encoded phenylalanine. Sequences without an unambiguous match to a single V gene segment were excluded from the earlier analysis of approximately 600 of the donors. In an earlier analysis of around 600 of the donors, V segments were called functional above 56.7% productive rearrangements and were called segregating when the between-donor standard deviation exceeded 5%. A statistical classification framework was developed to diagnose cytomegalovirus status using the catalog of TCR beta chain sequences. In a later analysis, V and J genes were assigned by comparing TCR nucleotide sequences against IMGT/GENE-DB human TR gene sequences. The TCRdist pipeline was used in a later analysis to assign CDR3 sequences and most-parsimonious VDJ recombination scenarios. In a later analysis, each TCR beta chain was defined by its CDR3 amino acid sequence together with its V-gene family, and reads without a unique V-gene family were excluded. In a later analysis, several hundred highly shared, low-generation-probability nucleotide sequences were removed to address suspected cross-contamination and a sequencing artifact. For each public chain, a later analysis derived a clonal expansion index from normalized ranks of inferred template counts within each repertoire. In a later analysis, generation probabilities were computed using a VDJ recombination model fitted to out-of-frame rearrangements, and the results were checked against IGoR. In a later analysis, hypergeometric tests were used to score TCR-TCR, TCR-HLA and TCR-CMV co-occurrence, with a repertoire-size bias correction applied to TCR pairs. In a later analysis, false discovery rates were estimated by permuting HLA or CMV assignments 20 times. A later analysis grouped co-occurring TCRs with DBSCAN, adding TCRdist sequence similarity when clustering within HLA-allele-positive subsets. For co-occurrence clustering, repertoires with fewer than 30,000 or more than 120,000 public chains were excluded, along with five repertoires with anomalous nucleotide sharing. TCRdb holds this immuneACCESS table with in-frame rearrangements only. Some clones are missing; in checked studies, unresolved V genes explain under half, and the rest has no known cause. The DNA gave D and trimming, while V, J and clone size come from that table. The sample table contains 95,000 to 100,000 clones; only one count was recorded for more than 70% of them. About 3.7% of the sample rests with the top ten.

In the case of this clone: Its recognized antigen is unknown. Base qualities are not at hand, and no much larger clone is one base apart.

From its cysteine to its phenylalanine, the CDR3 spans 15 amino acids. Solely the CDR3 DNA is kept, with 45 bases framed from the first base. Deletion took 5 bases off V and 0 bases off J, with a span of 11 bases between the germline ends. The CDR1 and CDR2 encoded by the germline V gene are SGHTA and FQGNSA. In this chain, TRBV7-2 is recombined with TRBJ1-3, with TRBD1 perhaps the D gene, on 5 matching bases. The origin of this receptor is a young man in good health and CMV-seronegative. Input material: PBMCs. The base sequence is TGTGCCAGCAGCCTCTGGGGCAGCTCTGGAAACACCATATATTTT. It translates to CASSLWGSSGNTIYF.